This entry describes one T cell receptor (beta chain). Its antigen is unknown. CDR1 SGDLS and CDR2 YYNGEE come from the germline V gene. V was cut by 4 bases and J by 5 bases, with 25 bases left in between. The CDR3 length is 18 residues. The sample is drawn from a study of cytomegalovirus exposure and HLA in healthy donors. Across the whole study: From donors who were HLA-typed, an early data release held 75 million to 85 million unique TCRs.

PCR primers comprised 60 Vbeta and 13 Jbeta primers. This table comes from immunoSEQ multiplex PCR, and its TCRdb copy is limited to in-frame clones, with some not included. The repertoire shows 50,000 to 70,000 clones; the top ten hold approximately 4.3%. Points from the study as a whole: DRB1 had the most TCR associations and HLA-C the fewest, a later analysis found, with rates varying by HLA locus. When the data were analyzed later, several of the most significant clusters appeared to be linked to common viral pathogens.

Those who donated were healthy bone marrow donors. The chain is built from TRBV9 and TRBJ2-1; D possibly corresponds to TRBD2 (6 bases). The clonotype comes from a male donor in good health and CMV-seronegative. The sequenced sample consisted of PBMCs. In nucleotides, the CDR3 is TGTGCCAGCAGCTCCTCCGGGGGAAACGGGAAGGGCGACAATGAGCAGTTCTTC. Its protein product is CASSSSGGNGKGDNEQFF. The whole variable domain, filled in from reference TRBV9 and TRBJ2-1, reads DSGVTQTPKHLITATGQRVTLRCSPRSGDLSVYWYQQSLDQGLQFLIQYYNGEERAKGNILERFSAQQFPDLHSELNLSSLELGDSALYFCASSSSGGNGKGDNEQFFGPGTRLTVL.